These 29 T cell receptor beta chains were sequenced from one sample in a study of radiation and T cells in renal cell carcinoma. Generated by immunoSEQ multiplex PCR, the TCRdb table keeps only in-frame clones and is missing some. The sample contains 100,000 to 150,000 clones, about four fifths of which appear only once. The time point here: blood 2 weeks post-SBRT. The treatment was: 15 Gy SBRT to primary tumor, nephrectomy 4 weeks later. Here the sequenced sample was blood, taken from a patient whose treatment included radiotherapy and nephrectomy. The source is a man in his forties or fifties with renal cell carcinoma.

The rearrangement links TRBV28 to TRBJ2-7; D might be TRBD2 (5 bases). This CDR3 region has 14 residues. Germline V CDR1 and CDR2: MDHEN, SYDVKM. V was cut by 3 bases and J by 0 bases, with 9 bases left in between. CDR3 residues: CASSFRENSYEQYF. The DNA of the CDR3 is TGTGCCAGCAGTTTCCGGGAAAACTCCTACGAGCAGTACTTC.

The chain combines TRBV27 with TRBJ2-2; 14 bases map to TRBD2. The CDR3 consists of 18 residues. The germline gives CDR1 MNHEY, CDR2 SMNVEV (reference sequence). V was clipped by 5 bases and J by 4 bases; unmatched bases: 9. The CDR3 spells CASSTGLAGVFGTGELFF. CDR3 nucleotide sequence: TGTGCCAGCAGTACGGGACTAGCGGGGGTGTTTGGCACCGGGGAGCTGTTTTTT.

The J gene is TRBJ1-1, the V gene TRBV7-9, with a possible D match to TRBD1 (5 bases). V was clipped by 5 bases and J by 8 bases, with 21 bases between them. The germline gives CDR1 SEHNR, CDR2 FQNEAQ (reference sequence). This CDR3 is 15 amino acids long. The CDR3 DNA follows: TGTGCCAGCAGCCAAGGGGTCGTAGGGTCAAGCGAAGCTTTCTTT. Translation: CASSQGVVGSSEAFF. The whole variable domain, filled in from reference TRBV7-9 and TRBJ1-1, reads DTGVSQNPRHKITKRGQNVTFRCDPISEHNRLYWYRQTLGQGPEFLTYFQNEAQLEKSRLLSDRFSAERPKGSFSTLEIQRTEQGDSAMYLCASSQGVVGSSEAFFGQGTRLTVV.

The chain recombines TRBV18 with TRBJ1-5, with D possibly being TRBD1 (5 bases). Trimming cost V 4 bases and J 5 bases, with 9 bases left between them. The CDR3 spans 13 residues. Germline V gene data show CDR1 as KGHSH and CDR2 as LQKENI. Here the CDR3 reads CASSLSRDQPQHF. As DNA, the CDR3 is TGTGCCAGCTCACTCTCCAGGGATCAGCCCCAGCATTTT.

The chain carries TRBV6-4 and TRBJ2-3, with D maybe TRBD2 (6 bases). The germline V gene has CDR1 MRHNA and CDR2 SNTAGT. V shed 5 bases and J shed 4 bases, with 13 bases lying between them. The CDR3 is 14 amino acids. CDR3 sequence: CASSPTGVPDTQYF. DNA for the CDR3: TGTGCCAGCAGTCCCACGGGGGTACCAGATACGCAGTATTTT.

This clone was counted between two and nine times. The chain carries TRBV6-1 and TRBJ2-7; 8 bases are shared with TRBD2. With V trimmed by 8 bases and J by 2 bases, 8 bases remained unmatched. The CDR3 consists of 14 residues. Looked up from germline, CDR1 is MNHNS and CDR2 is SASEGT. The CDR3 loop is CASARAGGTYEQYF. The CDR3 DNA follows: TGTGCCAGCGCGAGGGCGGGGGGTACCTACGAGCAGTACTTC.

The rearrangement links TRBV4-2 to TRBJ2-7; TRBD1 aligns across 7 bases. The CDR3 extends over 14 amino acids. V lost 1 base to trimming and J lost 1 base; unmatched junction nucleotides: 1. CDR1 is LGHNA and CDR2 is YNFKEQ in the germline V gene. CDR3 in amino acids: CASSQGQGSYEQYF. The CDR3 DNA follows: TGTGCCAGCAGCCAAGGACAGGGATCCTACGAGCAGTACTTC.

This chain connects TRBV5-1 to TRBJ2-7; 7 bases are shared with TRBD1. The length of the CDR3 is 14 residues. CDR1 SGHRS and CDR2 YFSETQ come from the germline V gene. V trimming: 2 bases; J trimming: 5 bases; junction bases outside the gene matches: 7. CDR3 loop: CASSFQGVPDEQYF. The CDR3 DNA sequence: TGCGCCAGCAGCTTTCAGGGGGTCCCGGACGAGCAGTACTTC.

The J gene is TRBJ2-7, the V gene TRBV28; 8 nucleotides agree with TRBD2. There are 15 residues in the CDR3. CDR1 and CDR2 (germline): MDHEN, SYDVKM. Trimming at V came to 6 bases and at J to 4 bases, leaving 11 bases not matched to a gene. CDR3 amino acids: CASSNGRDSHYEQYF. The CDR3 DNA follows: TGTGCCAGCAGCAACGGGAGGGACTCACATTACGAGCAGTACTTC.

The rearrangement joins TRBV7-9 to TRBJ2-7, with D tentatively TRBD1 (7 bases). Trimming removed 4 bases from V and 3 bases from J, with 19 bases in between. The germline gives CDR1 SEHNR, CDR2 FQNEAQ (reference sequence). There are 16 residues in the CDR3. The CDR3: CASSSGRGTVDYEQYF. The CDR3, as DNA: TGTGCCAGCAGCTCAGGACGCGGGACAGTCGACTACGAGCAGTACTTC.

Written as DNA, the CDR3 is TGTGCCAGCAGCTTAGCGCCCCGAGAGGAAGCTTTCTTT. This codes for CASSLAPREEAFF. The chain recombines TRBV11-2 with TRBJ1-1, with D unresolved. This CDR3 has 13 residues. Trimming took off 1 base at V and 8 bases at J, with 11 bases between the two ends. Germline-derived CDR1 and CDR2 are SGHAT and FQNNGV.

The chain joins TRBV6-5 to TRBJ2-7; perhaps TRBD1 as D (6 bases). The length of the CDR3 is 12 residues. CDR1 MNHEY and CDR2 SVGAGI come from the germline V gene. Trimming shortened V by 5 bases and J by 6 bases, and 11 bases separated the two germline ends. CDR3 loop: CASSPDSSEQYF. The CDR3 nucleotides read TGTGCCAGCAGTCCGGACAGCTCCGAGCAGTACTTC.

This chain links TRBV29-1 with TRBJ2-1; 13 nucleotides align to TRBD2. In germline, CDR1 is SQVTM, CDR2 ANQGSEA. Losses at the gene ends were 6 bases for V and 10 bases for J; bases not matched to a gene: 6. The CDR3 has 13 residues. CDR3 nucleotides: TGCAGCGTCGCCGGGACTAGCGGGATAGAGCAGTTCTTC. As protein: CSVAGTSGIEQFF.

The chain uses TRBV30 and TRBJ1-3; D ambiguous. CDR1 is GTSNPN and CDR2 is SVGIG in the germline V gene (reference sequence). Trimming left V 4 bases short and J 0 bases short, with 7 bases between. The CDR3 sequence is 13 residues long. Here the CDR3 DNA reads TGTGCCTGGAACACTAACTCTGGAAACACCATATATTTT. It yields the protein CAWNTNSGNTIYF.

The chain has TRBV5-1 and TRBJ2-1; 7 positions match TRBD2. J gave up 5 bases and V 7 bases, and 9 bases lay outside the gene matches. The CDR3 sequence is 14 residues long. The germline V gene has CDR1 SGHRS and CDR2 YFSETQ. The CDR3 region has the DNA TGCGCCAGCTACGGACTAGGGGCACACAATGAGCAGTTCTTC. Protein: CASYGLGAHNEQFF.

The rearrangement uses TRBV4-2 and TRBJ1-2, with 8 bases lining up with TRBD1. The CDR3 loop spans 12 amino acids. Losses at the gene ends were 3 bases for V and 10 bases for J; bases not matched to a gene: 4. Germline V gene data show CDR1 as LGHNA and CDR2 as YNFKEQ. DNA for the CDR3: TGTGCCAGCAGCCAGAACAGGGGGGACTACACCTTC. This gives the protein CASSQNRGDYTF.

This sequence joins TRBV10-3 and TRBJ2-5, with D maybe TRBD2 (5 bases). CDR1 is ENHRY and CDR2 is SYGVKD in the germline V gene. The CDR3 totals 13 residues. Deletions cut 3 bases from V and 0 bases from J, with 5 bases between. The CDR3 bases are TGTGCCATCAGTGACGGGGACCAAGAGACCCAGTACTTC. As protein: CAISDGDQETQYF.

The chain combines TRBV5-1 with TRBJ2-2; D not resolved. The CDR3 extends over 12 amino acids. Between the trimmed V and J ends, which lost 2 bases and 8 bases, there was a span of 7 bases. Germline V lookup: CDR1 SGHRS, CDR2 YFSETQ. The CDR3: CASSFADGELFF. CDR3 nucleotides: TGCGCCAGCAGCTTCGCGGATGGGGAGCTGTTTTTT.

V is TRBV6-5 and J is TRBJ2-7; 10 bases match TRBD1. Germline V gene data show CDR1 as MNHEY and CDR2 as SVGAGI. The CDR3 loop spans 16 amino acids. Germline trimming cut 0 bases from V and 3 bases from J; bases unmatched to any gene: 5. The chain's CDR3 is CASSYSIGQGGYEQYF. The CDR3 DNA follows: TGTGCCAGCAGTTACTCGATCGGACAGGGGGGCTACGAGCAGTACTTC.

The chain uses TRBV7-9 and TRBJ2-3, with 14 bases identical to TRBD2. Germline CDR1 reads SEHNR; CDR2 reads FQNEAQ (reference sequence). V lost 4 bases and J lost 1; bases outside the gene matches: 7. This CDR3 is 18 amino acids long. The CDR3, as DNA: TGTGCCAGCAGCTCAGGGACTAGCGGGAGTTTAGGCACAGATACGCAGTATTTT. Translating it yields CASSSGTSGSLGTDTQYF.

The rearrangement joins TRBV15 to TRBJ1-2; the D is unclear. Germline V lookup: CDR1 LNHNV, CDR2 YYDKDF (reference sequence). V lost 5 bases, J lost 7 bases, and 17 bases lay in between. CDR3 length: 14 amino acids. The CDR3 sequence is CATSFVPVLGGYTF. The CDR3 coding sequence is TGTGCCACCAGCTTCGTGCCGGTTCTAGGTGGCTACACCTTC. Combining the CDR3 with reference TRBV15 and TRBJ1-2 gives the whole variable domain DAMVIQNPRYQVTQFGKPVTLSCSQTLNHNVMYWYQQKSSQAPKLLFHYYDKDFNNEADTPDNFQSRRPNTSFCFLDIRSPGLGDTAMYLCATSFVPVLGGYTFGSGTRLTVV.

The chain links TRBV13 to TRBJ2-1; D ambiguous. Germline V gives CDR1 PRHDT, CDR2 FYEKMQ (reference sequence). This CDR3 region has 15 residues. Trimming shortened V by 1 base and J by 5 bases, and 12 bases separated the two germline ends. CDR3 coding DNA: TGTGCCAGCAGCTTAGAGTTTGGGGATGACAATGAGCAGTTCTTC. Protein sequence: CASSLEFGDDNEQFF. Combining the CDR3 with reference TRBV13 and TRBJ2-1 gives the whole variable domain AAGVIQSPRHLIKEKRETATLKCYPIPRHDTVYWYQQGPGQDPQFLISFYEKMQSDKGSIPDRFSAQQFSDYHSELNMSSLELGDSALYFCASSLEFGDDNEQFFGPGTRLTVL.

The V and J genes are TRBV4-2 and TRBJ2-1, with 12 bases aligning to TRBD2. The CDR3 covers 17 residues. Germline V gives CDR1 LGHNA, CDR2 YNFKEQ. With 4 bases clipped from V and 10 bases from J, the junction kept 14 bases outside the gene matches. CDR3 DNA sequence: TGTGCCAGCAGCCCCGAAGTCCCTAGCGGGGGGGGCTTGGAGCAGTTCTTC. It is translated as CASSPEVPSGGGLEQFF.

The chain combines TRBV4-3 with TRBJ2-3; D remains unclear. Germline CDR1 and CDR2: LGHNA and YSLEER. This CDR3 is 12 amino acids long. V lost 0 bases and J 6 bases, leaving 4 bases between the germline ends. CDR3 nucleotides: TGCGCCAGCAGCCAAGAGGGGGATACGCAGTATTTT. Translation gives CASSQEGDTQYF.

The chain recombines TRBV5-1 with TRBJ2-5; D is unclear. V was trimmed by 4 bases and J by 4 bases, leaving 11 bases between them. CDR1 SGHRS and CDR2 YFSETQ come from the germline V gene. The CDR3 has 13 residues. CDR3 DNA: TGCGCCAGCAGCCAAATAGTCGGAGAGACCCAGTACTTC. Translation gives CASSQIVGETQYF.

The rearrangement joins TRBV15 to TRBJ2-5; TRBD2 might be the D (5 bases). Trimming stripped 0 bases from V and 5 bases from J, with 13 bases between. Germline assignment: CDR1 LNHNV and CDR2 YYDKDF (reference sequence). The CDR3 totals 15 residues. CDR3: CATSRDLELVETQYF. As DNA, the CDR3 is TGTGCCACCAGCAGAGATCTTGAACTAGTGGAGACCCAGTACTTC.

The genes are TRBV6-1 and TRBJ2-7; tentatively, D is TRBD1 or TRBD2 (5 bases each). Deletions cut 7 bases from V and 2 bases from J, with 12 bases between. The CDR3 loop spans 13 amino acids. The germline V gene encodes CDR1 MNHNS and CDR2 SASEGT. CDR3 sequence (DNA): TGTGCCAGCATGCGGCAGGGACCCTACGAGCAGTACTTC. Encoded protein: CASMRQGPYEQYF.

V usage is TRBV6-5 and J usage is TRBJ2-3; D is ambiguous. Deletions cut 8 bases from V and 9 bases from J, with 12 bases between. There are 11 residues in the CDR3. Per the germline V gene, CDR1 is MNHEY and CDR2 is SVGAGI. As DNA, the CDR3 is TGTGCCAGCGGATTTTTGAGGACGCAGTATTTT. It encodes CASGFLRTQYF.

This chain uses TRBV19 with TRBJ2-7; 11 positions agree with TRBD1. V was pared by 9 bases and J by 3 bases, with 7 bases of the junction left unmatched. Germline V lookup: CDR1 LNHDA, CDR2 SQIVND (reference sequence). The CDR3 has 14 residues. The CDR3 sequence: CASTRGTGGYEQYF. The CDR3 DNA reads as TGTGCCAGCACGAGGGGGACAGGGGGCTACGAGCAGTACTTC.